The entry below describes one TCR beta chain. This CDR3 is built from 15 residues. V shed 6 bases and J 3 bases; nucleotides not matched to a gene: 8. Germline CDR1 and CDR2: SGHTA and FQGNSA. Libraries were prepared by immunoSEQ multiplex PCR; TCRdb keeps only in-frame clonotypes and omits some of them. This table holds about 270,000 clones, less than 90% found once. This record comes from a study of blood T cell repertoires in COVID-19. This clonotype was obtained from a woman aged 45 to 65 who had recovered from COVID-19. Sequenced input: PBMCs or T cells enriched from blood (not recorded which). The rearrangement uses TRBV7-2 and TRBJ2-3, with 8 bases fitting TRBD1. As DNA, the CDR3 is TGTGCCAGCAGTAAGGACAGGGAGCGGACAGATACGCAGTATTTT. Its translation is CASSKDRERTDTQYF.